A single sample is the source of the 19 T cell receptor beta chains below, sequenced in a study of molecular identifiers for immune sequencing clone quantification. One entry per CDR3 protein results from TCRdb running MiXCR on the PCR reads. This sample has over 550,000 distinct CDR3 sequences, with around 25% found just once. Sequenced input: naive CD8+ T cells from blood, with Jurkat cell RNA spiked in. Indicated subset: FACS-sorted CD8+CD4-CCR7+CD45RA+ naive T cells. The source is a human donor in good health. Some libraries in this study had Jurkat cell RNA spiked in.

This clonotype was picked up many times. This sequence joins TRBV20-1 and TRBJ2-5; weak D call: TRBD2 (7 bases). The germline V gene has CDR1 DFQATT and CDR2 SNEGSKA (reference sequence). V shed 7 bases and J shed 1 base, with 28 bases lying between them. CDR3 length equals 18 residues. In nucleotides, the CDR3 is TGCAGTGGAGGGGGAGCGGGGACTTTTTACCCCTCCCAAGAGACCCAGTACTTC. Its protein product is CSGGGAGTFYPSQETQYF.

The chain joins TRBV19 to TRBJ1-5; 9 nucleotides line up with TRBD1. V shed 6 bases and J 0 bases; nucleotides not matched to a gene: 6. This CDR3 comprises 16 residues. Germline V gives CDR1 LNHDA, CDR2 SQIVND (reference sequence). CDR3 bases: TGTGCCAGTAGCGTCGGACAGGGGTATAGCAATCAGCCCCAGCATTTT. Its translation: CASSVGQGYSNQPQHF.

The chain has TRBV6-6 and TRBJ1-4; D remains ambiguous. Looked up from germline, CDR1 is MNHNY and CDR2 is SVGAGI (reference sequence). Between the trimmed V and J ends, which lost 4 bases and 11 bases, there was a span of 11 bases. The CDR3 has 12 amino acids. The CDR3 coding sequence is TGTGCCAGCAGTTCTGAGGGAGCCAAACTGTTTTTT. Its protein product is CASSSEGAKLFF.

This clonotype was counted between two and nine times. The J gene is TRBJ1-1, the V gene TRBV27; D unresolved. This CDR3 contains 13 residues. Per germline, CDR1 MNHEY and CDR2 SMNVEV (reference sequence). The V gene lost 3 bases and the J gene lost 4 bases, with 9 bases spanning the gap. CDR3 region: CASSFLGFTEAFF. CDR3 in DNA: TGTGCCAGCAGTTTCCTAGGGTTCACTGAAGCTTTCTTT.

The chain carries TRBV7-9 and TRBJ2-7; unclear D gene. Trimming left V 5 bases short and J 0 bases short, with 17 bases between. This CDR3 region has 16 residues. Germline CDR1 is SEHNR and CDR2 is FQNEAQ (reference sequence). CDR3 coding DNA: TGTGCCAGCAGCCCCTGGGAAAACGGATACTCCTACGAGCAGTACTTC. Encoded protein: CASSPWENGYSYEQYF.

CDR3 loop: CASRGPGDNEQFF. CDR3 bases: TGCGCCAGCAGGGGGCCCGGGGACAATGAGCAGTTCTTC. The chain carries TRBV4-3 and TRBJ2-1, with D tentatively TRBD1 or TRBD2 (5 bases each). From germline, CDR1 is LGHNA and CDR2 YSLEER. V lost 6 bases and J lost 5, with 11 bases in between. This CDR3 region has 13 residues.

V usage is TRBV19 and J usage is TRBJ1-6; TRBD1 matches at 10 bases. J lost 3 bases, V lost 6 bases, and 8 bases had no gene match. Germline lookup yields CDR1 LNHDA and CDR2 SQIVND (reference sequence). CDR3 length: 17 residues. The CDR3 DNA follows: TGTGCCAGTAGCAACCCGGGACAGGGGTTCTATAATTCACCCCTCCACTTT. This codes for CASSNPGQGFYNSPLHF.

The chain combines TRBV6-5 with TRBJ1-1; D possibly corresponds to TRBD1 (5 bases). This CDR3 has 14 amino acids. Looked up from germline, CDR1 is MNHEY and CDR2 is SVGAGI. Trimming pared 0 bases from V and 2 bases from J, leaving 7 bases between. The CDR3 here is CASSYSWGNTEAFF. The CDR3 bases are TGTGCCAGCAGTTACTCTTGGGGCAACACTGAAGCTTTCTTT.

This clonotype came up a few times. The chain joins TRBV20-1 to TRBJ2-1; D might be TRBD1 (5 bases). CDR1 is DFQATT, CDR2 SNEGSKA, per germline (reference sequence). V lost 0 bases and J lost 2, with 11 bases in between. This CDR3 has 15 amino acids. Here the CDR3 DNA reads TGCAGTGCTAGAGAATTAGGGGATCCCTACAATGAGCAGTTCTTC. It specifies CSARELGDPYNEQFF.

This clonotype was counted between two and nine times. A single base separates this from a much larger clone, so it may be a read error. DNA of the CDR3: TGTGCCAGCAGCCCGGCCGGGACAGCCTACGAGCAGTACTTC. This sequence encodes CASSPAGTAYEQYF. This sequence joins TRBV11-3 and TRBJ2-7; 7 bases fit TRBD1. V shed 5 bases and J 2 bases; nucleotides not matched to a gene: 6. The CDR3 extends over 14 amino acids. Germline loops: CDR1 SGHNT, CDR2 YENEEA.

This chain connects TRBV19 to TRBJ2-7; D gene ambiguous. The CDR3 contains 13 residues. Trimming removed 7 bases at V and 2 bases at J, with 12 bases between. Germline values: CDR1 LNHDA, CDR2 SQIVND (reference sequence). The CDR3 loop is CASKGDATYEQYF. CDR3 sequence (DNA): TGTGCCAGTAAAGGAGACGCGACCTACGAGCAGTACTTC.

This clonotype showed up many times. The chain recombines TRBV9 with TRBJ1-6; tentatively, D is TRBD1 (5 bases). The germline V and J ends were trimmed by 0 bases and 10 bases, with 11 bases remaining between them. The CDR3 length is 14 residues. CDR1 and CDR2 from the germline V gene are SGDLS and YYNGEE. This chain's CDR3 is CASSVDRGGSPLHF. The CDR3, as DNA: TGTGCCAGCAGCGTAGATAGGGGTGGATCACCCCTCCACTTT.

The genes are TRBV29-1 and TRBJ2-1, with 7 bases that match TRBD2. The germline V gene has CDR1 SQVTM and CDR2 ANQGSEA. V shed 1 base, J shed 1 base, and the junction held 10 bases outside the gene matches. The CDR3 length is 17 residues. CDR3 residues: CSVEGVAGSDSYNEQFF. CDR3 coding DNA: TGCAGCGTTGAAGGGGTAGCGGGTTCTGATTCCTACAATGAGCAGTTCTTC.

The CDR3 sequence is CASSYDGGEQFF. The CDR3 DNA reads TGTGCCAGCAGTTACGACGGGGGTGAGCAGTTCTTC. This chain links TRBV6-2 or TRBV6-3 with TRBJ2-1, with D perhaps TRBD2 (6 bases). V lost 2 bases and J 9 bases, leaving 8 bases between the germline ends. This CDR3 has 12 residues. CDR1 is MNHEY and CDR2 is SVGEGT in the germline V gene.

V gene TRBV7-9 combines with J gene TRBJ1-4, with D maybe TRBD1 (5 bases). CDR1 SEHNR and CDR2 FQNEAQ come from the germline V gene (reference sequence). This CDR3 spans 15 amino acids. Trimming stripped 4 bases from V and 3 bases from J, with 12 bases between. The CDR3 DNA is TGTGCCAGCAGCTCCCCGGGGCCAGCTAATGAAAAACTGTTTTTT. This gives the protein CASSSPGPANEKLFF. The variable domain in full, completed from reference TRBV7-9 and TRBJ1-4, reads DTGVSQNPRHKITKRGQNVTFRCDPISEHNRLYWYRQTLGQGPEFLTYFQNEAQLEKSRLLSDRFSAERPKGSFSTLEIQRTEQGDSAMYLCASSSPGPANEKLFFGSGTQLSVL.

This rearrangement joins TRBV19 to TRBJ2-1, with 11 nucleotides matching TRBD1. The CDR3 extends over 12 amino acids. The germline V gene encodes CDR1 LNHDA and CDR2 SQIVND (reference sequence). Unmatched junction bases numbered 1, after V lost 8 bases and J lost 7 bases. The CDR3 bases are TGTGCCAGTGGACAGGGGGCAAATGAGCAGTTCTTC. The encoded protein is CASGQGANEQFF.

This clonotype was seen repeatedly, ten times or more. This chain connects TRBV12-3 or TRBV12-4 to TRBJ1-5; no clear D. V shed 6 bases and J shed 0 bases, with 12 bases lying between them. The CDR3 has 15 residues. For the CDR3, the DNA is TGTGCCAGCAGCCAGACCGAGCGTAGCAATCAGCCCCAGCATTTT. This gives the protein CASSQTERSNQPQHF.

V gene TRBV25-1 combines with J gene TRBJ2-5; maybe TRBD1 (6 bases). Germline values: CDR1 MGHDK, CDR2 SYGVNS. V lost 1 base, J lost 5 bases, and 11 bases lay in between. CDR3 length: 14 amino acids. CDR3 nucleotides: TGTGCCAGCAGTGAATCTGGGGGCTTGGAGACCCAGTACTTC. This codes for CASSESGGLETQYF.

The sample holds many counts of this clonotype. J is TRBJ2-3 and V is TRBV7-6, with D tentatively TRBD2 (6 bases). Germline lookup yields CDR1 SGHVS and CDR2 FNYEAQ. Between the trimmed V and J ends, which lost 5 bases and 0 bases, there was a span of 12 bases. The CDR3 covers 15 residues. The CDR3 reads CASSIAGSSTDTQYF. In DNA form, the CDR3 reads TGTGCCAGCAGCATTGCCGGGAGTAGCACAGATACGCAGTATTTT.